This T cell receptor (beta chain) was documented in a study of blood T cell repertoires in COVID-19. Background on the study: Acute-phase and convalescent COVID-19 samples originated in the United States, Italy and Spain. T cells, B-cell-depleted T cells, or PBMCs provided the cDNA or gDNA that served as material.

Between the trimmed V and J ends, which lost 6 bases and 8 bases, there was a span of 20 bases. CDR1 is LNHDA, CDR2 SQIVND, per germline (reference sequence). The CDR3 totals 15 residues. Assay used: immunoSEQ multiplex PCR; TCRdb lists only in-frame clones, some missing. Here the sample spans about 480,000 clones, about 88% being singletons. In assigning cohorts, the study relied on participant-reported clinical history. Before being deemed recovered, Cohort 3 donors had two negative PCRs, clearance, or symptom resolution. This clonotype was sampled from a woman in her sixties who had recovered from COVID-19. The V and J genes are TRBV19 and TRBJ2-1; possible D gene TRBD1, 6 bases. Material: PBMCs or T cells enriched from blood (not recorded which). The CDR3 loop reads CASRAQGEFKHEQFF. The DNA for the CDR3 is TGTGCCAGTAGGGCACAGGGAGAGTTTAAGCATGAGCAGTTCTTC.